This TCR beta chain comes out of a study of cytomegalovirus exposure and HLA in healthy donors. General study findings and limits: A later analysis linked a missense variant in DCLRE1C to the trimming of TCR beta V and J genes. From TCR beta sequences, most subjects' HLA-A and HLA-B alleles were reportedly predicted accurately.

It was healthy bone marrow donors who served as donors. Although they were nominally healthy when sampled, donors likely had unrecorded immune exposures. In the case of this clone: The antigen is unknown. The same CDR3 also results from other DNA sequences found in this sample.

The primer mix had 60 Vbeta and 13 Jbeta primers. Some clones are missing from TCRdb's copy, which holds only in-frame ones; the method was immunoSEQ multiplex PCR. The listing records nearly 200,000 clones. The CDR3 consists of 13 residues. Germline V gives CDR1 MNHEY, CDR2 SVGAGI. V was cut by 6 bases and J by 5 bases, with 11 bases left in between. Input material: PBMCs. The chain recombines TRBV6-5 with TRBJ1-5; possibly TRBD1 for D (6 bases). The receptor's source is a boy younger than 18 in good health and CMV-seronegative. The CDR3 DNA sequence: TGTGCCAGCAGCCGGACAGTTTATCAGCCCCAGCATTTT. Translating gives CASSRTVYQPQHF.